The 10 T cell receptor beta chains below all came from one sample that was sequenced in a study of beta chain features in type 1 diabetes. Reverse transcribing all isolated RNA meant expressed TCRB transcripts were sequenced. Produced via immunoSEQ multiplex PCR; TCRdb's table is partial and in-frame only. The sample records hundreds of thousands of clones, more than 13% being singletons. Study findings and constraints: Shorter TCRB CDR3s, moderately but significantly so, marked every one of the four CD4+ subsets in Type 1 diabetes patients.

These receptors lack a known antigen. Sequencing was carried out using naive CD4+ T cells from blood. These receptors were collected from a young man with type 1 diabetes.

V usage is TRBV7-2 and J usage is TRBJ2-7, with 10 bases fitting TRBD1. The CDR3 contains 15 residues. V dropped 3 bases and J dropped 2; count of bases not matched to a gene: 4. Per germline, CDR1 SGHTA and CDR2 FQGNSA. The CDR3 here is CASSLTGTGAYEQYF. The CDR3 DNA reads TGTGCCAGCAGCTTGACCGGGACAGGGGCCTACGAGCAGTACTTC.

The rearrangement joins TRBV28 to TRBJ2-5; D unresolved. The CDR3 is made up of 13 amino acids. Germline assignment: CDR1 MDHEN and CDR2 SYDVKM. Trimming cost V 6 bases and J 5 bases, with 13 bases left between them. CDR3 residues: CASSYVSGETQYF. CDR3 in DNA: TGTGCCAGCAGCTACGTATCCGGGGAGACCCAGTACTTC.

The V and J genes are TRBV9 and TRBJ2-5; D possibly corresponds to TRBD2 (5 bases). V lost 0 bases to trimming and J lost 5 bases, with 17 bases between them. This CDR3 region has 16 residues. Per the germline V gene, CDR1 is SGDLS and CDR2 is YYNGEE. CDR3 in amino acids: CASSVGRTLGKETQYF. DNA for the CDR3: TGTGCCAGCAGCGTAGGACGGACTTTGGGGAAGGAGACCCAGTACTTC.

This clone was counted a few times. This chain links TRBV7-2 with TRBJ2-6, with D perhaps being TRBD1 or TRBD2 (5 bases each). From germline, CDR1 is SGHTA and CDR2 FQGNSA. Deletions cut 3 bases from V and 2 bases from J, with 11 bases between. The CDR3 loop spans 16 amino acids. CDR3 protein: CASSLGVTAGANVLTF. In DNA, the CDR3 is TGTGCCAGCAGCTTGGGGGTCACAGCTGGGGCCAACGTCCTGACTTTC. Using reference TRBV7-2 and TRBJ2-6 for the parts outside the CDR3, the full variable domain is GAGVSQSPSNKVTEKGKDVELRCDPISGHTALYWYRQSLGQGLEFLIYFQGNSAPDKSGLPSDRFSAERTGGSVSTLTIQRTQQEDSAVYLCASSLGVTAGANVLTFGAGSRLTVL.

This clone was seen a few times. The chain has TRBV5-4 and TRBJ1-2; weak D call: TRBD1 (6 bases). V dropped 6 bases and J dropped 6 bases, with 12 bases sitting between them. Germline loops: CDR1 SGHNT, CDR2 YYREEE (reference sequence). CDR3 length: 12 residues. The CDR3 loop reads CASKRQGNGYTF. The CDR3 region has the DNA TGTGCCAGCAAACGGCAGGGGAATGGCTACACCTTC.

This clone was picked up a small number of times. The chain combines TRBV25-1 with TRBJ2-3, with D tentatively TRBD2 (5 bases). Germline CDR1 and CDR2: MGHDK and SYGVNS. V shed 3 bases and J shed 3 bases, with 7 bases lying between them. The CDR3 loop spans 13 amino acids. CDR3 sequence reads: CASSDSGTDTQYF. The CDR3 nucleotides are TGTGCCAGCAGTGATTCGGGGACAGATACGCAGTATTTT.

The chain is built from TRBV29-1 and TRBJ1-2, with D perhaps matching TRBD1 (6 bases). The CDR3 is 11 residues long. Germline loops: CDR1 SQVTM, CDR2 ANQGSEA. The V and J ends lost 6 bases and 8 bases respectively, with 13 bases between them. The CDR3 sequence: CSVVGGGGYTF. CDR3 coding DNA: TGCAGCGTAGTCGGGGGCGGGGGCTACACCTTC.

This clone was seen only a few times. The V and J genes are TRBV28 and TRBJ2-6, with D unresolved. Trimming removed 6 bases at V and 0 bases at J, with 15 bases between. Germline V gene lookup returns CDR1 MDHEN and CDR2 SYDVKM. The CDR3 is made up of 17 amino acids. DNA of the CDR3: TGTGCCAGCAGGGAAAGGACGTCCAGCTCTGGGGCCAACGTCCTGACTTTC. It yields the protein CASRERTSSSGANVLTF.

This chain joins TRBV21-1 and TRBJ1-2; TRBD1, the table's D call, lacks a check against the DNA. TRBV21-1 is a pseudogene locus. The CDR3 covers 11 residues. The CDR3 bases are TGTGCCAGCAAACAGGTTACTGGCTACACCTTC. Amino acids: CASKQVTGYTF.

This chain uses TRBV7-2 with TRBJ2-6, with D unresolved. CDR3 length equals 14 residues. V shed 1 base and J shed 8 bases, with 9 bases lying between them. CDR1 is SGHTA and CDR2 is FQGNSA in the germline V gene. CDR3: CASSLEGWTNVLTF. DNA of the CDR3: TGTGCCAGCAGCTTAGAGGGATGGACCAACGTCCTGACTTTC.